The rows below give T cell receptor beta chains drawn from one sample of a study of beta chain features in type 1 diabetes. Sequencing used immunoSEQ multiplex PCR; TCRdb keeps in-frame clones, though not all of them. The sample records under 800,000 clones, around 15% being singletons. The sequenced sample consisted of naive CD4+ T cells from blood. These receptors were taken from a man younger than 35 in good health. Each CDR3 is given with its conserved first and last residue. D genes are given only for firm matches. Some rows have no size entry. The others give once, few or many, or a class for an expanded clone.

size | J | V | D | DNA | CDR3
few | TRBJ1-1 | TRBV5-1 | TRBD1 | TGCGCCAGCAGCTTCCAGGGGGCAGACACTGAAGCTTTCTTT | CASSFQGADTEAFF
NA | TRBJ2-7 | TRBV7-2 | NA | TGTGCCAGCAGCGGTAGCTACGAGCAGTACTTC | CASSGSYEQYF
few | TRBJ2-6 | TRBV21-1 | NA | TGTGCCAGCAGCAAGGGGACAGGCCGCTCTGGGGCCAACGTCCTGACTTTC | CASSKGTGRSGANVLTF
NA | TRBJ1-5 | TRBV6-5 | NA | TGTGCCAGCAGAGCCCAGAATCAGCCCCAGCATTTT | CASRAQNQPQHF
NA | TRBJ2-7 | TRBV21-1 | NA | TGTGCCAGCAGCAAAGCGCGGGCACGGCAAGGAGGATTCGAGCAGTACTTC | CASSKARARQGGFEQYF
few | TRBJ2-1 | TRBV7-2 | TRBD2 | TGTGCCAGCAGCCCCAGCGGGAAAGGCTACAATGAGCAGTTCTTC | CASSPSGKGYNEQFF
NA | TRBJ2-7 | TRBV29-1 | NA | TGCAGCGTTGCCCCAGGTGGGAGGTCTCTCAGCGAGCAGTACTTC | CSVAPGGRSLSEQYF
NA | TRBJ2-4 | TRBV28 | NA | TGTGCCAGCAGAGACAGGGCCAAAAACATTCAGTACTTC | CASRDRAKNIQYF
NA | TRBJ1-2 | TRBV9 | NA | TGTGCCAGCAGCCTTCAAGACAATAACTATGGCTACACCTTC | CASSLQDNNYGYTF
NA | TRBJ2-7 | TRBV28 | NA | TGTGCCAGCAGCCGCGGGACAGTCTGGGAGCAGTACTTC | CASSRGTVWEQYF
NA | TRBJ2-7 | TRBV11-3 | NA | TGTGCCAGCAGCCGAGGGGGCGAGCAGTACTTC | CASSRGGEQYF
few | TRBJ2-3 | TRBV6-6 | TRBD2 | TGTGCCAGCGGGCCCTTGGCGGGAGTCTCAGATACGCAGTATTTT | CASGPLAGVSDTQYF
few | TRBJ1-3 | TRBV25-1 | NA | TGTGCCAGCAGTGATCTCCTTCGGGGTGGCTCTGGAAACACCATATATTTT | CASSDLLRGGSGNTIYF
few | TRBJ1-2 | TRBV4-3 | NA | TGCGCCAGCAGCCAAGACTTTGGCTATGGCTACACCTTC | CASSQDFGYGYTF
few | TRBJ2-7 | TRBV7-7 | TRBD2 | TGTGCCAGCAGCGCCGGACTAGCGGAGATCTACGAGCAGTACTTC | CASSAGLAEIYEQYF
NA | TRBJ1-6 | TRBV6-4 | NA | TGTGCCAGCAGTGACGATCCTCGGGGTTCACCCCTCCACTTT | CASSDDPRGSPLHF
few | TRBJ1-1 | TRBV6-5 | NA | TGTGCCAGCAGCGCCCAAAGGGGCCGGACTGAAGCTTTCTTT | CASSAQRGRTEAFF
NA | TRBJ2-7 | TRBV19 | TRBD1 | TGTGCCAGCCGGGACAGGGCCTACGAGCAGTACTTC | CASRDRAYEQYF